What follows are 13 T cell receptor beta chains derived from one specimen sequenced in a study of vaccination and CD4 T cells after COVID-19 (dated by TCRdb to the early 2020s). Receptors were amplified or captured by PCR. The instrument given in TCRdb is Illumina iSeq 100. TCR sequencing of DNA from cultured CD4+ T cells used the Oncomine TCR Beta short-read assay at the Johns Hopkins FTIC core. In TCRdb, the public reads were trimmed at Q25 with fastp and aligned with MiXCR, with productive beta chains retained. For every CDR3 protein sequence, its rows merge into one entry that carries the most common genes and DNA. Here the sample has some 7,800 distinct CDR3 sequences; approximately 65% occur a single time. The ten largest clones capture about 30% of the sample. The antigens for these receptors are not known. The intended sense of this specimen's treatment or condition label: roughly 10-day PBMC culture with coronavirus spike peptide pools or control peptides (ViraFEST assay).

Sample: CD4+ T cells from blood, cultured in vitro. These receptors all stem from a human donor who had recovered from COVID-19.

This clonotype was found a few times. The chain couples TRBV7-9 to TRBJ1-1; D uncertain. The CDR3 runs 11 residues. Per germline, CDR1 SEHNR and CDR2 FQNEAQ (reference sequence). The V gene lost 1 base and the J gene lost 10 bases, with 7 bases spanning the gap. CDR3 DNA: TGTGCCAGCAGCTTAGGTCGCCGAGCTTTCTTT. Its protein is CASSLGRRAFF.

This clonotype showed up just a few times. The chain recombines TRBV4-1 with TRBJ1-1; 11 bases map to TRBD1. This CDR3 is built from 15 residues. J gave up 5 bases and V 4 bases, and 6 bases lay outside the gene matches. Germline V lookup: CDR1 MGHRA, CDR2 YSYEKL. The CDR3 DNA reads as TGCGCCAGCAGCCTAGGACAGGGGGCCCGTACTGAAGCTTTCTTT. It is translated as CASSLGQGARTEAFF.

This clonotype was detected only a few times. The rearrangement links TRBV20-1 to TRBJ2-3; 7 bases align to TRBD2. After removal of 1 base from V and 8 bases from J, the junction contained 18 bases not matched to a gene. The CDR3 totals 17 residues. Germline values: CDR1 DFQATT, CDR2 SNEGSKA (reference sequence). The CDR3 loop reads CSARAPTRDYQPLTQYF. As DNA, the CDR3 is TGCAGTGCTAGAGCCCCAACCCGGGACTACCAACCACTTACGCAGTATTTT.

The chain recombines TRBV2 with TRBJ2-7; 11 bases are shared with TRBD1. V shed 8 bases, J shed 4 bases, and the junction held 4 bases outside the gene matches. The germline gives CDR1 SNHLY, CDR2 FYNNEI. The CDR3 is 13 residues long. The DNA for the CDR3 is TGTGCCAGCGGTGGGACAGGGGGTTACGAGCAGTACTTC. Residues: CASGGTGGYEQYF.

The V and J genes are TRBV7-9 and TRBJ2-5, with 8 positions matching TRBD2. The CDR3 is 17 residues long. Germline V CDR1 and CDR2: SEHNR, FQNEAQ (reference sequence). After removal of 2 bases from V and 1 base from J, the junction contained 9 bases not matched to a gene. CDR3 amino acids: CASSLLAGYSSQETQYF. CDR3 nucleotide sequence: TGTGCCAGCAGCTTACTAGCGGGTTATTCCTCCCAAGAGACCCAGTACTTC.

This clonotype was picked up a small number of times. The chain joins TRBV7-3 to TRBJ1-6; D not certain. The CDR3 has 14 residues. With 3 bases removed from V and 6 bases from J, the gap between germline ends came to 9 bases. The germline V gene encodes CDR1 SGHTA and CDR2 FQGTGA. For the CDR3, the DNA is TGTGCCAGCAGCTTCTCGGGGATTAATTCACCCCTCCACTTT. Its protein is CASSFSGINSPLHF.

This clonotype was seen only a few times. DNA of the CDR3: TGTGCCAGCACCCGGGACGAAAGCACAGATACGCAGTATTTT. Its protein is CASTRDESTDTQYF. The rearrangement links TRBV6-1 to TRBJ2-3; D is perhaps TRBD1 or TRBD2 (5 bases each). Germline V gene data show CDR1 as MNHNS and CDR2 as SASEGT. CDR3 length equals 14 residues. Trimming removed 7 bases from V and 0 bases from J, with 11 bases in between.

The chain couples TRBV6-1 to TRBJ1-4, with TRBD1 as a possible D gene (6 bases). Germline V gene lookup returns CDR1 MNHNS and CDR2 SASEGT. V was cut by 6 bases and J by 8 bases, with 13 bases left in between. The CDR3 runs to 13 residues. DNA for the CDR3: TGTGCCAGCAGCCAGGGGTTATTGGAAAAACTGTTTTTT. Protein: CASSQGLLEKLFF.

The chain has TRBV11-2 and TRBJ1-2, with D perhaps matching TRBD1 (5 bases). The CDR3 spans 15 residues. In germline, CDR1 is SGHAT, CDR2 FQNNGV. The V and J ends lost 0 bases and 4 bases respectively, with 12 bases between them. CDR3 sequence (DNA): TGTGCCAGCAGCTTAGATCGGGGCGGGGCCTATGGCTACACCTTC. As protein: CASSLDRGGAYGYTF.

This clonotype was observed a handful of times. The V call is TRBV15, the J call TRBJ2-7; a weak D match, TRBD1 (5 bases). CDR1 and CDR2 from the germline V gene are LNHNV and YYDKDF (reference sequence). Between the trimmed V and J ends, which lost 0 bases and 4 bases, there was a span of 13 bases. The length of the CDR3 is 15 residues. CDR3 in DNA: TGTGCCACCAGCAGAGATCGCTACAGGCAATACGAGCAGTACTTC. Its translation is CATSRDRYRQYEQYF.

This clonotype has just a few counts. V is TRBV6-2 or TRBV6-3 and J is TRBJ2-5, with a weak D call TRBD2 (6 bases). From germline, CDR1 is MNHEY and CDR2 SVGEGT. V shed 5 bases and J shed 5 bases, with 21 bases lying between them. This CDR3 has 16 amino acids. CDR3 nucleotides: TGTGCCAGCAGTGCCTTCTTAGGAGGGAGGTCGGAGACCCAGTACTTC. Translation: CASSAFLGGRSETQYF.

Only one count was recorded for this clonotype. The chain joins TRBV7-2 to TRBJ2-2; unclear D gene. CDR1 is SGHTA, CDR2 FQGNSA, per germline. This CDR3 is 13 amino acids long. Trimming took off 5 bases at V and 6 bases at J, with 10 bases between the two ends. CDR3 protein: CASSPTQSGELFF. CDR3 nucleotide sequence: TGTGCCAGCAGCCCCACCCAGTCCGGGGAGCTGTTTTTT.

The chain joins TRBV20-1 to TRBJ2-7, with 8 bases lining up with TRBD1. After removal of 4 bases from V and 2 bases from J, the junction contained 10 bases not matched to a gene. CDR1 is DFQATT and CDR2 is SNEGSKA in the germline V gene (reference sequence). The CDR3 spans 15 residues. The DNA for the CDR3 is TGCAGTGCTACCAGAGGACAGGGCGAGGCCTACGAGCAGTACTTC. This sequence encodes CSATRGQGEAYEQYF.